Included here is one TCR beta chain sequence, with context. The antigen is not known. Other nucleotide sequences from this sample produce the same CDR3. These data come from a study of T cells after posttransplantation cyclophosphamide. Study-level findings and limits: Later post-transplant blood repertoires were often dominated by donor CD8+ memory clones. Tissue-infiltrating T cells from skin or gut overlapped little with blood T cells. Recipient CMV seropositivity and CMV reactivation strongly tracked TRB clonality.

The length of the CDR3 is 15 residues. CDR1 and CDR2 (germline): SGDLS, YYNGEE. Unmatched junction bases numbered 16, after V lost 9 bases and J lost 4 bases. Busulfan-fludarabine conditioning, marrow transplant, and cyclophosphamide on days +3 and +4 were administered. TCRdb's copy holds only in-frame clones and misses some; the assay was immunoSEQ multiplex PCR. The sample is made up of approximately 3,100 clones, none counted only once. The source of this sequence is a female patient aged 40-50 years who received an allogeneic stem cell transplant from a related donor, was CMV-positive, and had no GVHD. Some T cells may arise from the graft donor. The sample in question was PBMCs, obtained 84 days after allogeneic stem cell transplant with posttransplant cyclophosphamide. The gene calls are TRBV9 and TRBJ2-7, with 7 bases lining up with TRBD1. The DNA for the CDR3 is TGTGCCATTAGTTTCGAACAGGGGACGGCATACGAGCAGTACTTC. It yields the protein CAISFEQGTAYEQYF.